Listed below are T cell receptor beta chains from one sample, sequenced in a study of T cell responses to AZD1222 COVID-19 vaccine. Some clones are missing from TCRdb's copy, which holds only in-frame ones; the method was immunoSEQ multiplex PCR. Among about 96,000 clones listed, around 89% were seen once. Source: peripheral blood, taken on day 0 of AZD1222 vaccination. The receptors stem from an adult in good health. Both conserved end residues are part of each CDR3.

V	J	CDR3
TRBV29-1	TRBJ1-1	CSVSGLGMNTEAFF
TRBV15	TRBJ2-3	CATSRGGGGHASTDTQYF
TRBV7-2	TRBJ2-1	CASSLAGGRGDEQFF
TRBV30	TRBJ2-6	CAWSLEGYSGANVLTF
TRBV10-3	TRBJ2-5	CAISGAGGTQETQYF
TRBV28	TRBJ1-1	CASIWGNTEAFF
TRBV6-6	TRBJ1-6	CASSRLTRSSYNSPLHF
TRBV5-6	TRBJ2-5	CASSLGSQETQYF
TRBV7-9	TRBJ2-2	CASRIRGSGELFF
TRBV27	TRBJ2-3	CASSSVAGGTDTQYF
TRBV30	TRBJ1-1	CAWSKMSNTEAFF
TRBV7-2	TRBJ2-2	CASLGTSGTQGTGELFF
TRBV3-1/TRBV3-2	TRBJ1-2	CASSQDIRTATPGYTF